Described below is a single TCR beta chain sequence and its context. Its matching antigen is unknown. PCR employed 60 Vbeta and 13 Jbeta primers. Here immunoSEQ multiplex PCR was the method, and the copy in TCRdb shows in-frame clones only, minus some. Here the sample spans about 190,000 clones, about four fifths being singletons. This sample is part of a study of cytomegalovirus exposure and HLA in healthy donors. Points from the study as a whole: Later analysis identified 16,951 TCR beta sequences associated with HLA alleles, using a false discovery rate threshold of 0.05. Sequence variants that were highly shared formed a cluster that was likely a sequencing artifact. Later on, an analysis found that several of the most significant clusters appeared to be linked to common viral pathogens, which included parvovirus B19. A later analysis linked a missense variant in DCLRE1C to the trimming of TCR beta V and J genes.

The clonotype was recovered from a man aged 25-45 years in good health and CMV-seropositive. The sequenced material came from PBMCs.

The CDR3 region has the DNA TGTGCCAGCACCCCGGCGAGGGCTGACACCATATATTTT. This sequence encodes CASTPARADTIYF. The V gene is TRBV7-8, the J gene TRBJ1-3; unclear D gene. The CDR3 covers 13 residues. V dropped 7 bases and J dropped 8 bases, with 15 bases sitting between them. Germline values: CDR1 SGHVS, CDR2 FQNEAQ.